The entry below gives a single T cell receptor beta chain sequence along with its context. Using immunoSEQ multiplex PCR, the repertoire was profiled, and TCRdb retains in-frame clones only, with some absent. The sample yields around 380,000 clones, more than 75% seen once. The sample comes from a study of blood T cell repertoires in COVID-19. Whole-study context: Whether acute or convalescent, the COVID-19 samples came from the United States, Italy and Spain.

Losses at the gene ends were 3 bases for V and 6 bases for J; bases not matched to a gene: 7. CDR1 and CDR2 (germline): DFQATT, SNEGSKA (reference sequence). The CDR3 sequence is 13 residues long. Sequenced input: peripheral blood. This sequence joins TRBV20-1 and TRBJ1-2, with 7 bases that match TRBD1. The source of this sequence is a human donor with acute or convalescent COVID-19. The donor label of this sample is uncertain. CDR3 sequence reads: CSASSYRGNGYTF. The DNA for the CDR3 is TGCAGTGCTAGTTCATACAGGGGAAATGGCTACACCTTC.